This T cell receptor (beta chain) was sequenced during a study of T-cell memory formation after mild COVID-19. This clonotype was seen repeatedly, ten times or more. TCR alpha and TCR beta cDNA libraries with sample barcodes and UMIs came from 5'RACE using constant-segment primers. TCRdb processed the 5' RACE reads anew with MiXCR; each CDR3 protein has one entry. The data hold under 450,000 distinct CDR3 sequences, with approximately 22% observed a single time. V was trimmed by 1 base and J by 3 bases, leaving 10 bases between them. Germline loops: CDR1 DFQATT, CDR2 SNEGSKA (reference sequence). CDR3 length: 13 residues.

The source of this sequence is a young man who had mild COVID-19 (a few samples of this study predate the infection). Cell type and time point are not known. The source material was PBMCs or a T cell subset sorted from them (not recorded which). The rearrangement links TRBV20-1 to TRBJ2-7; D gene unclear. The DNA of the CDR3 is TGCAGTGCTAGAGTTGGTGGATACTACGAGCAGTACTTC. As protein: CSARVGGYYEQYF.